This TCR beta chain was identified in a study of T cells in Graves' hyperthyroidism and ophthalmopathy. Broader study findings: Blood shared most expanded thyroid clonotypes above 0.001. Ophthalmopathy stood apart from stable hyperthyroidism in a 13 V-J model.

Trimming left V 6 bases short and J 4 bases short, with 16 bases between. The CDR3 length is 14 residues. This clonotype occurred many times. Its cognate antigen is unknown. Amplified TCR beta CDR3 regions derived from RNA transcripts. HTBI primers were the set used in a first-round RT-PCR of the TCR CDR3. MiXCR, run by TCRdb on the multiplex PCR reads, gives a single entry per CDR3 protein. The table records 350,000 to 450,000 distinct CDR3 sequences, approximately 13% of them present only once. Patients having uncontrolled infection, another autoimmune disease, pregnancy or lactation were not included. Each diagnosis drew on symptoms, thyroxine, TRAb, thyroid ultrasound and orbital computed tomography findings.

The source is a woman aged 55-70 years with Graves' hyperthyroidism. The sample was blood. J is TRBJ2-7 and V is TRBV12-3 or TRBV12-4, with D possibly being TRBD1 (6 bases). Here the CDR3 DNA reads TGTGCCAGCAGCTACGGGACACCGGTTTACGAGCAGTACTTC. Its translation is CASSYGTPVYEQYF.